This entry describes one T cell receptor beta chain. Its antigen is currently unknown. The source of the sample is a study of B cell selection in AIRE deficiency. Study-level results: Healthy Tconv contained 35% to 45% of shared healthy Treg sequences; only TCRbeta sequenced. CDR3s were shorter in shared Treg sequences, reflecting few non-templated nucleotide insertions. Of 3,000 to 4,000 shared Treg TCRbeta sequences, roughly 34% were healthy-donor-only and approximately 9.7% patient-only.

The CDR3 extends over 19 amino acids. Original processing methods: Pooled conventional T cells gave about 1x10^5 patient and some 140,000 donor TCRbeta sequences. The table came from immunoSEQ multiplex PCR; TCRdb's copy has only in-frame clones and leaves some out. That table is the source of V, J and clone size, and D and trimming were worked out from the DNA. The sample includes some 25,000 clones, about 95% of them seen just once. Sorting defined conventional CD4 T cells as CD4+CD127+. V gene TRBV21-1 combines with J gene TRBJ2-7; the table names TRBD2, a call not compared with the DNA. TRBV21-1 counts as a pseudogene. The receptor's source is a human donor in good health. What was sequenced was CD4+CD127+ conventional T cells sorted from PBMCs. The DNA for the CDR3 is TGTGCCAGCGGGGCAGGGTATAAGCGGGGCATTTTGAGCTCCTACGAGCAGTACTTC. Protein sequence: CASGAGYKRGILSSYEQYF.